One and the same sample provided the 18 T cell receptor beta chains below, sequenced in a study of T cell repertoires in cytomegalovirus infection. TCRdb itself ran the reads through MiXCR, one entry per CDR3 protein. Among around 770,000 distinct CDR3 sequences, almost 30% were seen once, and the ten largest hold less than 15%. No cognate antigen is known for these TCRs. Sequences were derived from cultured CD8+ T cells from PBMCs, sampled from culture after CMV antigen stimulation. The receptors derive from a human donor in good health (CMV status not recorded). Some clones in this sample may be carry-over from other donors' samples.

The chain combines TRBV6-1 with TRBJ2-5; weak D call: TRBD1 (6 bases). Germline V CDR1 and CDR2: MNHNS, SASEGT. The CDR3 totals 14 residues. Deletions cut 6 bases from V and 4 bases from J, with 15 bases between. The CDR3 is CASSPWAGVETQYF. In DNA, the CDR3 is TGTGCCAGCAGCCCCTGGGCAGGGGTAGAGACCCAGTACTTC.

The CDR3 protein is CASSLNTREQFF. DNA of the CDR3: TGTGCCAGCAGCTTGAATACACGTGAGCAGTTCTTC. The V and J genes are TRBV5-4 and TRBJ2-1; D gene uncertain. The CDR3 covers 12 residues. Germline assignment: CDR1 SGHNT and CDR2 YYREEE (reference sequence). The ends were cut back, 1 base at V and 9 bases at J, with 8 bases in the middle.

This chain uses TRBV5-6 with TRBJ2-5; D unresolved. The V gene's germline CDR1 is SGHDT and CDR2 YYEEEE. This CDR3 region has 14 residues. V gave up 1 base and J gave up 5 bases, with 12 bases separating them. As DNA, the CDR3 is TGTGCCAGCAGCTTGTACGTGGGGTGGGAGACCCAGTACTTC. Residues: CASSLYVGWETQYF.

This clonotype came up a few times. The chain recombines TRBV7-9 with TRBJ1-1, with D unresolved. Trimming left V 5 bases short and J 11 bases short, with 12 bases between. The CDR3 is 11 residues long. Germline V gene sequence: CDR1 SEHNR, CDR2 FQNEAQ (reference sequence). The CDR3 spells CASSVTIEAFF. The CDR3 coding sequence is TGTGCCAGCAGCGTCACCATCGAGGCTTTCTTT.

This clonotype was seen once. The chain recombines TRBV27 with TRBJ2-7, with D unresolved. The germline CDR1 and CDR2 sequences are MNHEY and SMNVEV (reference sequence). Between the trimmed V and J ends, which lost 6 bases and 2 bases, there was a span of 11 bases. The CDR3 totals 13 residues. CDR3 coding DNA: TGTGCCAGCAGCCCCTCGGCAGCCTACGAGCAGTACTTC. Amino acids: CASSPSAAYEQYF.

The chain is built from TRBV6-5 and TRBJ1-2; 10 positions match TRBD1. Germline loops: CDR1 MNHEY, CDR2 SVGAGI. Unmatched junction bases numbered 14, after V lost 7 bases and J lost 3 bases. The CDR3 extends over 17 amino acids. The CDR3 loop is CASMGERDRGRYYGYTF. Here the CDR3 DNA reads TGTGCCAGCATGGGAGAGCGAGACAGGGGGCGATACTATGGCTACACCTTC.

This clonotype has just a few counts. DNA for the CDR3: TGTGCCAGCAGCTTAGACCCTCTTCCCTATGGAAACACCATATATTTT. Protein: CASSLDPLPYGNTIYF. This rearrangement joins TRBV7-2 to TRBJ1-3; D uncertain. Germline V gene lookup returns CDR1 SGHTA and CDR2 FQGNSA. V was cut by 1 base and J by 3 bases, with 13 bases left in between. The length of the CDR3 is 16 residues.

Notes on this clonotype: One junction end does not reproduce the germline sequence, and a read error may be involved. The V gene is TRBV27, the J gene TRBJ1-1, with 7 bases lining up with TRBD1. From germline, CDR1 is MNHEY and CDR2 SMNVEV (reference sequence). This CDR3 is 13 amino acids long. Here the CDR3 reads CASTTGGGTEAIF. CDR3 nucleotide sequence: TGTGCCAGCACCACCGGAGGGGGCACTGAAGCTATCTTT.

The V gene is TRBV19, the J gene TRBJ1-2; tentative D call: TRBD1 (5 bases). The CDR3 is 14 amino acids. Per the germline V gene, CDR1 is LNHDA and CDR2 is SQIVND (reference sequence). Trimming removed 1 base at V and 6 bases at J, with 12 bases between. CDR3 sequence reads: CASSIGDSYDGYTF. CDR3 nucleotides: TGTGCCAGTAGTATAGGAGACAGTTATGATGGCTACACCTTC. Complete variable domain (other parts from reference TRBV19 and TRBJ1-2): DGGITQSPKYLFRKEGQNVTLSCEQNLNHDAMYWYRQDPGQGLRLIYYSQIVNDFQKGDIAEGYSVSREKKESFPLTVTSAQKNPTAFYLCASSIGDSYDGYTFGSGTRLTVV.

This clonotype turned up a few times. The chain has TRBV7-2 and TRBJ1-1, with D possibly being TRBD1 (5 bases). The CDR3 contains 12 residues. V was cut by 5 bases and J by 8 bases, with 12 bases left in between. Germline CDR1 is SGHTA and CDR2 is FQGNSA. CDR3: CASSTGTEEAFF. Written as DNA, the CDR3 is TGTGCCAGCAGCACCGGGACCGAGGAAGCTTTCTTT. Using reference TRBV7-2 and TRBJ1-1 for the parts outside the CDR3, the full variable domain is GAGVSQSPSNKVTEKGKDVELRCDPISGHTALYWYRQSLGQGLEFLIYFQGNSAPDKSGLPSDRFSAERTGGSVSTLTIQRTQQEDSAVYLCASSTGTEEAFFGQGTRLTVV.

Only a few counts were recorded for this clonotype. The chain combines TRBV6-1 with TRBJ2-1; D unresolved. The germline V gene encodes CDR1 MNHNS and CDR2 SASEGT. The CDR3 is 11 amino acids. V gave up 5 bases and J gave up 9 bases, with 8 bases separating them. CDR3 loop: CASSYGSEQFF. The CDR3 nucleotides read TGTGCCAGCAGTTATGGAAGTGAGCAGTTCTTC.

This clonotype was detected a few times. V is TRBV7-9 and J is TRBJ1-2, with D hard to call. V lost 7 bases and J lost 7, with 10 bases in between. CDR3 length: 11 amino acids. Germline loops: CDR1 SEHNR, CDR2 FQNEAQ (reference sequence). The CDR3 here is CASTMNGGYTF. In nucleotides, the CDR3 is TGTGCCAGCACCATGAACGGTGGCTACACCTTC. The full variable domain, its missing parts supplied by reference TRBV7-9 and TRBJ1-2, is DTGVSQNPRHKITKRGQNVTFRCDPISEHNRLYWYRQTLGQGPEFLTYFQNEAQLEKSRLLSDRFSAERPKGSFSTLEIQRTEQGDSAMYLCASTMNGGYTFGSGTRLTVV.

This clonotype was picked up a small number of times. This sequence joins TRBV7-9 and TRBJ2-6, with D hard to call. The germline CDR1 and CDR2 sequences are SEHNR and FQNEAQ (reference sequence). The CDR3 sequence is 12 residues long. The CDR3 sequence is CAFSPGANVLTF. CDR3 DNA sequence: TGTGCATTTAGCCCTGGGGCCAACGTCCTGACTTTC.

This clonotype was counted only a few times. This chain connects TRBV7-2 to TRBJ2-1; 8 positions match TRBD1. V lost 2 bases to trimming and J lost 5 bases; unmatched junction nucleotides: 11. The germline CDR1 and CDR2 sequences are SGHTA and FQGNSA. The CDR3 covers 17 residues. As DNA, the CDR3 is TGTGCCAGCAGCTTATCGAGGACAGGGTTCGGCAACAATGAGCAGTTCTTC. Protein sequence: CASSLSRTGFGNNEQFF.

The V call is TRBV12-5, the J call TRBJ2-1; D unclear. V gave up 7 bases and J gave up 4 bases, with 11 bases separating them. The germline gives CDR1 LGHNT, CDR2 FRNRAP. The CDR3 consists of 13 residues. The DNA of the CDR3 is TGTGCTAGTGCTCGGTGGGCTTACAATGAGCAGTTCTTC. This codes for CASARWAYNEQFF.

The rearrangement joins TRBV20-1 to TRBJ1-6; no clear D. CDR1 is DFQATT and CDR2 is SNEGSKA in the germline V gene (reference sequence). The CDR3 sequence is 13 residues long. Trimming cost V 3 bases and J 8 bases, with 11 bases left between them. The CDR3 coding sequence is TGCAGTGCTAGGGACCTTAGGGATTCACCCCTCCACTTT. Its protein product is CSARDLRDSPLHF.

This clonotype was counted ten times or more. The chain links TRBV12-3 or TRBV12-4 to TRBJ1-5; 9 positions agree with TRBD1. The CDR3 spans 14 residues. V gave up 5 bases and J gave up 7 bases; unmatched junction bases: 6. In DNA form, the CDR3 reads TGTGCCAGCAGTCTCGGACAGGGGAAACAGCCCCAGCATTTT. It codes for CASSLGQGKQPQHF.

This chain links TRBV27 with TRBJ2-3; TRBD2 agrees at 8 bases. CDR1 and CDR2 (germline): MNHEY, SMNVEV (reference sequence). V shed 6 bases, J shed 3 bases, and the junction held 8 bases outside the gene matches. The CDR3 is 15 residues long. The CDR3 DNA reads as TGTGCCAGCAGACCCGTAGCGGGGTCGACAGATACGCAGTATTTT. Translating it yields CASRPVAGSTDTQYF.